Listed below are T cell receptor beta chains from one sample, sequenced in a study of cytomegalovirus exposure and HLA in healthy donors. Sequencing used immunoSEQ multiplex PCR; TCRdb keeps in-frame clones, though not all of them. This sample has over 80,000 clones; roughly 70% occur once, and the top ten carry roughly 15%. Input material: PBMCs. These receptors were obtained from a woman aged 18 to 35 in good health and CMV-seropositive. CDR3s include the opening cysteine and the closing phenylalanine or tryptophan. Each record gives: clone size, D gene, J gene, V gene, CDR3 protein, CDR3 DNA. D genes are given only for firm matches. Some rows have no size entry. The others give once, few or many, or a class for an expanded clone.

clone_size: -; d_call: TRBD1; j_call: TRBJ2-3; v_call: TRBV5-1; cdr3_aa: CASSLAGTGVTDTQYF; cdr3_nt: TGCGCCAGCAGCTTGGCCGGGACAGGGGTAACAGATACGCAGTATTTT
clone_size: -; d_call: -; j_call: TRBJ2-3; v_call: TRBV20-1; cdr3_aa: CSAFHTDTQYF; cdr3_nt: TGCAGTGCTTTTCACACAGATACGCAGTATTTT
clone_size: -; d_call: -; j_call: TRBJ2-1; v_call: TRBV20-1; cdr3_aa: CSARDRTEQFF; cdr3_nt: TGCAGTGCTAGAGACAGGACAGAGCAGTTCTTC
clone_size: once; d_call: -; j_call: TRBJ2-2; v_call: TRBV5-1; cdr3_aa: CASREGTGELFF; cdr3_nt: TGCGCCAGCAGGGAGGGCACCGGGGAGCTGTTTTTT
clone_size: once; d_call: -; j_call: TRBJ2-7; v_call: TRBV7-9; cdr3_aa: CASSFGLPDIEQYF; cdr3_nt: TGTGCCAGCAGCTTCGGACTACCCGACATCGAGCAGTACTTC
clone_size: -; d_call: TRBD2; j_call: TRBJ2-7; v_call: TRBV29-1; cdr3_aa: CSVSSSGSLYEQYF; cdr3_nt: TGCAGCGTCTCTTCTAGCGGGAGTCTCTACGAGCAGTACTTC
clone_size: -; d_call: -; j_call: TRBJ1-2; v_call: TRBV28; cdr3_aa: CASSFSLGGYYGYTF; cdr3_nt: TGTGCCAGCAGTTTCTCGTTAGGGGGTTATTATGGCTACACCTTC
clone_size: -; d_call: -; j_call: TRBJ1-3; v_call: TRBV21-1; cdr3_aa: CASSKSPPTGTGNTIYF; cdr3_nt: TGTGCCAGCAGCAAATCCCCTCCCACAGGGACTGGAAACACCATATATTTT
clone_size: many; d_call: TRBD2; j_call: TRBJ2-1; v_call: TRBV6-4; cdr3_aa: CASSRTSDNEQFF; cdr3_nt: TGTGCCAGCAGTCGGACTAGCGACAATGAGCAGTTCTTC
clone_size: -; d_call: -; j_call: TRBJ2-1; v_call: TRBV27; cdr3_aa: CASSLRNLGNEQFF; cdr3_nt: TGTGCCAGCAGTCTACGCAATCTTGGCAATGAGCAGTTCTTC
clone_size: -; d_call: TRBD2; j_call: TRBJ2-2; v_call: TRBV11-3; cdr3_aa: CASSLDGRWSGELFF; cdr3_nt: TGTGCCAGCAGCCTAGACGGGAGGTGGTCCGGGGAGCTGTTTTTT
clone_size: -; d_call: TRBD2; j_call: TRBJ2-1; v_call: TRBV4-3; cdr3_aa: CASSFSGGSNNEQFF; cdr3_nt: TGCGCCAGCAGCTTCAGCGGGGGGTCCAACAATGAGCAGTTCTTC
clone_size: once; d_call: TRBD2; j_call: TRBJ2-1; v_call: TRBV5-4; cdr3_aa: CASSGAGDGNEQFF; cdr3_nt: TGTGCCAGCAGCGGAGCGGGAGATGGGAATGAGCAGTTCTTC
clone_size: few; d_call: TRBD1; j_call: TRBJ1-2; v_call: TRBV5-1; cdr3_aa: CASSLEEGQDRGYTF; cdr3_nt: TGCGCCAGCAGCTTGGAGGAGGGACAGGATAGAGGCTACACCTTC
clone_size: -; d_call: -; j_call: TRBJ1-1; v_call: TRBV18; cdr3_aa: CASSPKPGGNTEAFF; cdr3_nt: TGTGCCAGCTCACCTAAGCCCGGCGGGAACACTGAAGCTTTCTTT
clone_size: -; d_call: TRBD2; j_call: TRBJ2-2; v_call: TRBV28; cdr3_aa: CASKSEAGGPNTGELFF; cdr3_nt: TGTGCCAGCAAATCAGAGGCGGGAGGGCCAAACACCGGGGAGCTGTTTTTT
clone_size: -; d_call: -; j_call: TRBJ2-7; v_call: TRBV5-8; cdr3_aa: CASSGGRQSYEQYF; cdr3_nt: TGTGCCAGCAGCGGGGGCCGACAGTCCTACGAGCAGTACTTC
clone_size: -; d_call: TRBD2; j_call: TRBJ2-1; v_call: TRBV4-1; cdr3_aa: CASSQGKGLAGGYNEQFF; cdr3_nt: TGCGCCAGCAGCCAAGGAAAAGGTTTAGCGGGGGGATACAATGAGCAGTTCTTC
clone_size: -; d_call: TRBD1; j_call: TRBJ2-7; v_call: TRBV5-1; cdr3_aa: CASSLEPGQAYEQYF; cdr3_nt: TGCGCCAGCAGCTTGGAACCGGGACAGGCCTACGAGCAGTACTTC
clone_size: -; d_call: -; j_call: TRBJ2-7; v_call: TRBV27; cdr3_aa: CASSPGLYEQYF; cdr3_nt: TGTGCCAGCAGCCCAGGACTCTACGAGCAGTACTTC
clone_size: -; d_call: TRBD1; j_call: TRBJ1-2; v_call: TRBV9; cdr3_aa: CASSPQTGGYGYTF; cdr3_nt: TGTGCCAGCAGCCCCCAGACAGGGGGCTATGGCTACACCTTC
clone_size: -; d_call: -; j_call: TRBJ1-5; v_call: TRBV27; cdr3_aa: CASSLGPGVGQPQHF; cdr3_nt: TGTGCCAGCAGTTTAGGCCCGGGGGTGGGTCAGCCCCAGCATTTT
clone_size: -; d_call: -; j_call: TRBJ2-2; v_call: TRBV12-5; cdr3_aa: CASGFTRDPSNTGELFF; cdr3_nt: TGTGCTAGTGGTTTCACCAGGGATCCTTCGAACACCGGGGAGCTGTTTTTT
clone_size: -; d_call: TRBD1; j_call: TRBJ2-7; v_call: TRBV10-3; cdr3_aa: CATSRQGEVEQYF; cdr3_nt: TGTGCCACCAGCCGACAGGGGGAAGTCGAGCAGTACTTC
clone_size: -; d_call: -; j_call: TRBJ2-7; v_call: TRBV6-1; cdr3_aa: CASSEADRYTYEQYF; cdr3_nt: TGTGCCAGCAGTGAAGCAGACAGGTATACCTACGAGCAGTACTTC
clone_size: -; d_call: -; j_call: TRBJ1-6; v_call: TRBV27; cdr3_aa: CASGDNPMFSYNSPLHF; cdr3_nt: TGTGCCAGCGGGGACAACCCGATGTTCTCCTATAATTCACCCCTCCACTTT
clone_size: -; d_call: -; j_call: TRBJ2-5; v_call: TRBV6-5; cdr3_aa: CASSLGTLAETQYF; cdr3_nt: TGTGCCAGCAGTCTCGGGACTCTAGCAGAGACCCAGTACTTC
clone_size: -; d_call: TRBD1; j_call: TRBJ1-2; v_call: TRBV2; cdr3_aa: CASSGQGAWGYGYTF; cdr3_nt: TGTGCCAGCAGTGGGCAGGGGGCGTGGGGCTATGGCTACACCTTC
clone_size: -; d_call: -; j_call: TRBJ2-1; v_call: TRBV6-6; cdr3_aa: CASRNSALQFF; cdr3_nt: TGTGCCAGCAGGAATAGCGCCCTGCAGTTCTTC
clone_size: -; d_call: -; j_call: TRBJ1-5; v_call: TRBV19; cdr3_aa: CASSIWGVGNQPQHF; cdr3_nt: TGTGCCAGTAGTATTTGGGGGGTTGGCAATCAGCCCCAGCATTTT
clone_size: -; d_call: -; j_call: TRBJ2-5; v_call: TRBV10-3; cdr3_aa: CASRGDSQETQYF; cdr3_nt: TGTGCCAGCAGGGGGGACAGTCAAGAGACCCAGTACTTC
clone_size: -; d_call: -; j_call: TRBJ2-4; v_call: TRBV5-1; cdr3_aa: CASSLEGGTWDIQYF; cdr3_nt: TGCGCCAGCAGCTTGGAGGGGGGGACTTGGGACATTCAGTACTTC
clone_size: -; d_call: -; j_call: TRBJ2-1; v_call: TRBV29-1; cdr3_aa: CSADFYNEQFF; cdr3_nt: TGCAGCGCCGACTTTTACAATGAGCAGTTCTTC
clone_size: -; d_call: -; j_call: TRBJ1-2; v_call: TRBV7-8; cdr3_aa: CASSLARQGGVYGYTF; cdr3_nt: TGTGCCAGCAGCTTAGCGCGGCAAGGGGGTGTCTATGGCTACACCTTC
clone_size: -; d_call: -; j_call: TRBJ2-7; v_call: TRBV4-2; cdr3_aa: CASSPGVGGAYEQYF; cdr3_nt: TGTGCCAGCAGCCCCGGCGTAGGGGGGGCCTACGAGCAGTACTTC
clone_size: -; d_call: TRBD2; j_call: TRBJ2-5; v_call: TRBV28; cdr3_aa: CASSFGGGTQYF; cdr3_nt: TGTGCCAGCAGTTTCGGGGGGGGGACCCAGTACTTC
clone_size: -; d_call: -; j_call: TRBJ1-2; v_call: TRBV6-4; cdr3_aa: CASSDFPGGRAMGYTF; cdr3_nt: TGTGCCAGCAGTGATTTCCCGGGGGGACGGGCTATGGGCTACACCTTC
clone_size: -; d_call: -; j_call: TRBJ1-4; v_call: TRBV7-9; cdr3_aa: CASSSPAPSQGTNEKLFF; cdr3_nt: TGTGCCAGCAGCTCTCCCGCCCCCTCACAGGGAACTAATGAAAAACTGTTTTTT
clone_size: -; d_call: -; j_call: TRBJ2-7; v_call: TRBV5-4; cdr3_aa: CASSYDRSYEQYF; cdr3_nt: TGTGCCAGCAGTTACGACAGATCCTACGAGCAGTACTTC
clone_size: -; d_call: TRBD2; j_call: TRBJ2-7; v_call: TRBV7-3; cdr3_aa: CASSFSGGPSYEQYF; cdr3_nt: TGTGCCAGCAGCTTTAGCGGGGGGCCCTCCTACGAGCAGTACTTC
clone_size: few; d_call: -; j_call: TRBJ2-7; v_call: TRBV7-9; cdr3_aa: CASSGGANYEQYF; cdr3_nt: TGTGCCAGCAGCGGGGGGGCTAACTACGAGCAGTACTTC